This T cell receptor beta chain originates from a study of blood T cell repertoires in COVID-19. Study in general: COVID-19 samples, acute and convalescent, were from the United States, Italy and Spain.

Profiling relied on immunoSEQ multiplex PCR, and the TCRdb table lists in-frame clones only, not all of them. The sample has fewer than 150,000 clones; approximately 87% are singletons. The germline V and J ends were trimmed by 6 bases and 3 bases, with 22 bases remaining between them. The CDR3 runs to 17 residues. Per the germline V gene, CDR1 is LNHDA and CDR2 is SQIVND (reference sequence). This chain connects TRBV19 to TRBJ2-3; D might be TRBD1 (7 bases). The receptor was isolated from a woman aged 40 to 50 with acute or convalescent COVID-19. Sequencing input: peripheral blood. This CDR3 is CASSAGGRGAGTDTQYF. CDR3 DNA sequence: TGTGCCAGTAGCGCCGGGGGCAGGGGGGCTGGGACAGATACGCAGTATTTT.